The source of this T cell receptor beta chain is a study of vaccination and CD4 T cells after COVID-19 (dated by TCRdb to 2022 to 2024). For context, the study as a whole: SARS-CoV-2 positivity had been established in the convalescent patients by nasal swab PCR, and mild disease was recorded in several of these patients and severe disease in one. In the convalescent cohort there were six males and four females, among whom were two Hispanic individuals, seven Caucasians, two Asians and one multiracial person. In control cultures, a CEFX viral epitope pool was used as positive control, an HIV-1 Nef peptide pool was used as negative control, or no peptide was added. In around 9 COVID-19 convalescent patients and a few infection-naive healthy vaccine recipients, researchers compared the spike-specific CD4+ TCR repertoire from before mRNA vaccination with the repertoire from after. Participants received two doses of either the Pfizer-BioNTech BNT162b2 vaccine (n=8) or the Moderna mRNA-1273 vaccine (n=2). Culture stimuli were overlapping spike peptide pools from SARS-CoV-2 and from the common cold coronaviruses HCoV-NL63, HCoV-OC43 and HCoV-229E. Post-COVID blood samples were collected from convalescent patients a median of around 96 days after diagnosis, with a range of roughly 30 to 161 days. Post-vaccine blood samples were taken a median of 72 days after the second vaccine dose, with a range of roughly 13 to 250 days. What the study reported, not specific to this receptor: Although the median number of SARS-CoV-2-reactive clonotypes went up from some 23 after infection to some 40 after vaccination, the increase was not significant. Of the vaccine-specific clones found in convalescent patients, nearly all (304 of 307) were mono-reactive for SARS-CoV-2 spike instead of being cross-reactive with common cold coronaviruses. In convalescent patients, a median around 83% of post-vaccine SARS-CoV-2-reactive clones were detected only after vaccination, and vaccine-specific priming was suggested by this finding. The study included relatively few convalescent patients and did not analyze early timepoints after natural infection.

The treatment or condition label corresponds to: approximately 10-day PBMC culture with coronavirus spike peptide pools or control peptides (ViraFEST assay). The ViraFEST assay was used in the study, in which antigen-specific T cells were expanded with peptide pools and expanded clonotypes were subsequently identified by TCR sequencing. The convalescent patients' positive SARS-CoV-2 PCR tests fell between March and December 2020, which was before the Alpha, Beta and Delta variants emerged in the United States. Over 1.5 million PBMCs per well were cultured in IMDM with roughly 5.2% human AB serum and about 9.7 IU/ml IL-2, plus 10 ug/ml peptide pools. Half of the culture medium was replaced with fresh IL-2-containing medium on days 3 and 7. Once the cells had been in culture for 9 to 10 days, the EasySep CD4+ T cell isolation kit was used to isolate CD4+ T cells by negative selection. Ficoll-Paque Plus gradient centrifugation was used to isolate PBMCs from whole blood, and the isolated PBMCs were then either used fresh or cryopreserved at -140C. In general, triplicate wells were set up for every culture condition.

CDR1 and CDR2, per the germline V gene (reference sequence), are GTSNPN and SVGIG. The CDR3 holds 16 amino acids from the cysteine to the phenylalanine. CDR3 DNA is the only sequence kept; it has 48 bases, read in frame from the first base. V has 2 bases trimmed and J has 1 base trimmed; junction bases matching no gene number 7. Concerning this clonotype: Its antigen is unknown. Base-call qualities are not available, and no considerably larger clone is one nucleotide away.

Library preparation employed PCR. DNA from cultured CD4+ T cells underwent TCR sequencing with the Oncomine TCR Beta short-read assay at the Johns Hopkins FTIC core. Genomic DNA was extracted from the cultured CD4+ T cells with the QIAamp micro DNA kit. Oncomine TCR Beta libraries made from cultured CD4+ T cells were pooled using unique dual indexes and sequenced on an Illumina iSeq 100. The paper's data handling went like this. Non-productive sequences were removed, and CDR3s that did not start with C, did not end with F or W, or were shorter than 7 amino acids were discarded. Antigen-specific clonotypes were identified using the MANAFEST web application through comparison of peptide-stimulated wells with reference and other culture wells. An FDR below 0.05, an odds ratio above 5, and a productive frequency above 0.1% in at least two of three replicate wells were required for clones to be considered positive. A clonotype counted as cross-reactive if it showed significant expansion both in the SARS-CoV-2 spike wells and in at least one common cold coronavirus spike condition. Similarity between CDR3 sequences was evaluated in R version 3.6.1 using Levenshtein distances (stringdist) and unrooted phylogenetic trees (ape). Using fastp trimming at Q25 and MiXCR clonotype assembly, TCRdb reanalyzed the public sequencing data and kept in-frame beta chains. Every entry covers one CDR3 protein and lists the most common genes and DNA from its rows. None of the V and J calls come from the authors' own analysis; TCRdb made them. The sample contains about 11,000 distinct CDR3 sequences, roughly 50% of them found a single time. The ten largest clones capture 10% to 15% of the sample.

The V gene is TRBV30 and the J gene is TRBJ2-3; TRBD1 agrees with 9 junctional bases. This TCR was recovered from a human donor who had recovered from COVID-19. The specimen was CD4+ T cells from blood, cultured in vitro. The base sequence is TGTGCCTGGAGTTCAGAGAGGACAGGGGGCACAGATACGCAGTATTTT. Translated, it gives CAWSSERTGGTDTQYF.